This entry features one TCR beta chain sequence. This specimen comes from a study of blood T cell repertoires in COVID-19. Study-level background: COVID-19 samples collected from the United States, Italy and Spain covered acute and convalescent phases. PBMCs, B-cell-depleted T cells, or T cells were the source of the cDNA or gDNA that made up the material.

V gave up 5 bases and J gave up 4 bases, with 16 bases separating them. CDR1 is SGHTA, CDR2 FQGTGA, per germline. The CDR3 sequence is 15 residues long. In the study's own analysis: Reference gene primer amplification gave estimated nucleated cell counts. Using immunoSEQ multiplex PCR, the repertoire was profiled, and TCRdb retains in-frame clones only, with some absent. V and J calls and clone size are copied from that table; D and trimming were computed from the DNA. The repertoire includes about 250,000 clones, around 83% of them detected once, and 4.5% to 6% sits in the top ten. This clonotype was sampled from a man aged 35 to 55 who had been exposed to COVID-19. The chain employs TRBV7-3 and TRBJ2-3, with D perhaps TRBD1 (5 bases). The material sequenced was PBMCs or T cells enriched from blood (not recorded which). CDR3 nucleotides: TGTGCCAGCAGCCCCAGGGCTTTCCTTGCAGATACGCAGTATTTT. It codes for CASSPRAFLADTQYF.